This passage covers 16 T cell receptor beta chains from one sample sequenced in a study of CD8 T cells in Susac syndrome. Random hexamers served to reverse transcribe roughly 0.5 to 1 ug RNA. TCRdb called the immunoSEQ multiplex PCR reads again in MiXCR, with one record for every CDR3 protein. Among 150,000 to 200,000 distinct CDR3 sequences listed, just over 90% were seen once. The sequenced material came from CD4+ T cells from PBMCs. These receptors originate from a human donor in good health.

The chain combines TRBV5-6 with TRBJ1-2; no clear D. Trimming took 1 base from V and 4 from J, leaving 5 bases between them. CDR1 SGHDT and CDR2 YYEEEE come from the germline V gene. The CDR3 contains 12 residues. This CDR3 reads CASSLWSYGYTF. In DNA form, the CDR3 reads TGTGCCAGCAGCTTGTGGTCCTATGGCTACACCTTC.

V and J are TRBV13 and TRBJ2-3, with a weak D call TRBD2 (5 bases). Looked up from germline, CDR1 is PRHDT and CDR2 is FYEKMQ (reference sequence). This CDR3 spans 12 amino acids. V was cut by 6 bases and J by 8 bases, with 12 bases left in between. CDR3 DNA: TGTGCCAGCAGTCCGCGAAGCGGTACGCAGTATTTT. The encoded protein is CASSPRSGTQYF.

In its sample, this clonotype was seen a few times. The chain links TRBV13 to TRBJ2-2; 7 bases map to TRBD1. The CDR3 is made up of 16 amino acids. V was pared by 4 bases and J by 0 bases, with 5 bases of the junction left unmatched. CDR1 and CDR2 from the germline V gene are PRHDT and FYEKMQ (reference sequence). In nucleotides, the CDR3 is TGTGCCAGCAGCTCAACCACAGGGGCGAACACCGGGGAGCTGTTTTTT. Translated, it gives CASSSTTGANTGELFF.

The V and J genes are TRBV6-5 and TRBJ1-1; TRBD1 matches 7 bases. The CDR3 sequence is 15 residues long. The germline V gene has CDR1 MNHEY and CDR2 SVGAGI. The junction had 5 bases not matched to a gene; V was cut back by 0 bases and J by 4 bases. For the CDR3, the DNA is TGTGCCAGCAGTTACTCAGGGGGCGCGTCCACTGAAGCTTTCTTT. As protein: CASSYSGGASTEAFF.

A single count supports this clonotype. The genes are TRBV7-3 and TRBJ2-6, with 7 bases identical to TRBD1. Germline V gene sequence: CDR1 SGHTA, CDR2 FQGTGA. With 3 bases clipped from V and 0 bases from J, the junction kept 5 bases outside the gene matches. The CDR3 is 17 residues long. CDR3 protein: CASSFDRAASGANVLTF. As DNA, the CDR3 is TGTGCCAGCAGCTTCGACAGGGCAGCCTCTGGGGCCAACGTCCTGACTTTC.

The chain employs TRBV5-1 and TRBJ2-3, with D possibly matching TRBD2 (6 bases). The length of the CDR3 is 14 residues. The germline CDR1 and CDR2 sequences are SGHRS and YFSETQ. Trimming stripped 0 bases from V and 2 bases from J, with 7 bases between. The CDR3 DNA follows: TGCGCCAGCAGCTTGGCGGGGGACACAGATACGCAGTATTTT. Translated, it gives CASSLAGDTDTQYF.

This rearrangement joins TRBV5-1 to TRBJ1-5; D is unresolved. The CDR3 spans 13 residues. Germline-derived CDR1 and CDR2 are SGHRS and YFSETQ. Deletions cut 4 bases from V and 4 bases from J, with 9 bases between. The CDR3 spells CASSEEPNQPQHF. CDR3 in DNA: TGCGCCAGCAGCGAGGAGCCAAATCAGCCCCAGCATTTT.

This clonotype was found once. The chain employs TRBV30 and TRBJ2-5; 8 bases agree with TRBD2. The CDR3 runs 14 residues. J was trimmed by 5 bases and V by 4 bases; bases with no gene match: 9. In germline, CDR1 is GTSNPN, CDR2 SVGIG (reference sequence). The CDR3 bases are TGTGCCTGGACTTCGGGACTAGGGGACGAGACCCAGTACTTC. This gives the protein CAWTSGLGDETQYF. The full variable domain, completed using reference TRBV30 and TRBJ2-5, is SQTIHQWPATLVQPVGSPLSLECTVEGTSNPNLYWYRQAAGRGLQLLFYSVGIGQISSEVPQNLSASRPQDRQFILSSKKLLLSDSGFYLCAWTSGLGDETQYFGPGTRLLVL.

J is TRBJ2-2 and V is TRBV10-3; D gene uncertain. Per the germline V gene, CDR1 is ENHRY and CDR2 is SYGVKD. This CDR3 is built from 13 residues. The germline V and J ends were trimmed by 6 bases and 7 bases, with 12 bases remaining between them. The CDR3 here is CAIRKASDGELFF. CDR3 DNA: TGTGCCATCAGGAAGGCTTCGGACGGGGAGCTGTTTTTT.

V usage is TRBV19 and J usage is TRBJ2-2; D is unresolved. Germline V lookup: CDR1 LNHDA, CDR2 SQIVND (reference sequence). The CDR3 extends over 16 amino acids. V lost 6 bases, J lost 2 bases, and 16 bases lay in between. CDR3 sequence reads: CASSNGLSRNTGELFF. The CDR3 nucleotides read TGTGCCAGTAGCAATGGCCTCTCCAGAAACACCGGGGAGCTGTTTTTT.

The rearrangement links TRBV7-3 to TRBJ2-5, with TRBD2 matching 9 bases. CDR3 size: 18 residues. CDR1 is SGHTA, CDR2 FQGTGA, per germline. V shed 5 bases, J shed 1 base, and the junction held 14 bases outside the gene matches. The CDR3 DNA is TGTGCCAGCAGCCTCACCTCGGGTAGCGGGGGCCCCCAAGAGACCCAGTACTTC. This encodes CASSLTSGSGGPQETQYF.

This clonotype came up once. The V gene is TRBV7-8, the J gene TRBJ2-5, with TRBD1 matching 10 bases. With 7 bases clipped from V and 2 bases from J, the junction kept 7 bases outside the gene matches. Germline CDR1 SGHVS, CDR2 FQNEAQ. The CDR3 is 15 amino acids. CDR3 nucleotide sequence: TGTGCCAGCACCGTGGGACAGGGGCTACAAGAGACCCAGTACTTC. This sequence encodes CASTVGQGLQETQYF.

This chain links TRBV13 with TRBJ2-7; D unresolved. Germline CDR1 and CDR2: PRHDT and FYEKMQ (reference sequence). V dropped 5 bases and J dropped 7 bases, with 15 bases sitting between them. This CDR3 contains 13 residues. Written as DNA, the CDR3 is TGTGCCAGCAGCACCCGTAACTCTCGGGAGCAGTACTTC. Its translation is CASSTRNSREQYF.

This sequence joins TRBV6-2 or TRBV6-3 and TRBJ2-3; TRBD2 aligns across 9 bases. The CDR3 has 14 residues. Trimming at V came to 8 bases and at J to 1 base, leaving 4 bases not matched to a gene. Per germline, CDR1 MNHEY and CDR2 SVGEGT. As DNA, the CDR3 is TGTGCCAGCCGCGCTAGCGGGGGCACAGATACGCAGTATTTT. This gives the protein CASRASGGTDTQYF.

The CDR3 nucleotides are TGTGCCAGTAGGGAATTTAACATTCAGTACTTC. Its translation: CASREFNIQYF. This chain uses TRBV19 with TRBJ2-4; no clear D. The length of the CDR3 is 11 residues. Germline V gives CDR1 LNHDA, CDR2 SQIVND (reference sequence). Trimming stripped 6 bases from V and 7 bases from J, with 7 bases between.

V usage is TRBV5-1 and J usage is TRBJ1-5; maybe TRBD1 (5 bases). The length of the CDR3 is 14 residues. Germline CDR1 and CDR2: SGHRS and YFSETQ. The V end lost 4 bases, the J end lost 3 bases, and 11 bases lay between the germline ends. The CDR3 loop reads CASSPGLNNQPQHF. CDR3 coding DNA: TGCGCCAGCAGCCCGGGACTTAACAATCAGCCCCAGCATTTT.